The 10 T cell receptor beta chains listed next were all sequenced from one sample in a study of OX40 agonist ivuxolimab in advanced cancers. Assay used: immunoSEQ multiplex PCR; TCRdb lists only in-frame clones, some missing. The sample consists of tens of thousands of clones, around 87% of them appearing once. The sample consisted of CD4+ or CD8+ T cells sorted from blood, taken in a trial of the OX40 agonist ivuxolimab. Receptors originate from an adult with an advanced solid tumor such as melanoma, head and neck, liver or kidney cancer.

The rearrangement joins TRBV7-2 to TRBJ1-4; D is unclear. Trimming stripped 0 bases from V and 0 bases from J, with 5 bases between. The CDR3 is made up of 15 amino acids. CDR1 is SGHTA and CDR2 is FQGNSA in the germline V gene. As DNA, the CDR3 is TGTGCCAGCAGCTTAGCCCGAGCAACTAATGAAAAACTGTTTTTT. The encoded protein is CASSLARATNEKLFF.

The chain employs TRBV7-3 and TRBJ1-3; D remains ambiguous. From germline, CDR1 is SGHTA and CDR2 FQGTGA. Trimming took off 2 bases at V and 9 bases at J, with 17 bases between the two ends. The CDR3 loop spans 15 amino acids. The CDR3, as DNA: TGTGCCAGCAGCTTACCCCCGAATGTAAAGTTCACCATATATTTT. As protein: CASSLPPNVKFTIYF.

This sequence joins TRBV29-1 and TRBJ2-1, with 10 bases identical to TRBD2. The germline CDR1 and CDR2 sequences are SQVTM and ANQGSEA. This CDR3 has 15 residues. V was clipped by 7 bases and J by 6 bases; unmatched bases: 12. This chain's CDR3 is CSARSLASGSNEQFF. CDR3 sequence (DNA): TGCAGCGCCCGTTCTTTGGCTAGCGGGAGCAATGAGCAGTTCTTC.

The CDR3 spells CASSEEGNGRELFF. CDR3 DNA sequence: TGTGCCAGCAGTGAAGAAGGAAACGGCCGGGAGCTGTTTTTT. The chain recombines TRBV2 with TRBJ2-2; unclear D gene. The CDR3 spans 14 residues. Germline values: CDR1 SNHLY, CDR2 FYNNEI. The V and J ends lost 1 base and 9 bases respectively, with 12 bases between them.

V gene TRBV19 combines with J gene TRBJ1-2, with 7 nucleotides matching TRBD1. CDR3 length: 16 amino acids. Germline CDR1 is LNHDA and CDR2 is SQIVND (reference sequence). After removal of 0 bases from V and 2 bases from J, the junction contained 6 bases not matched to a gene. The CDR3 spells CASSIDLGQANYGYTF. For the CDR3, the DNA is TGTGCCAGTAGTATAGATCTAGGACAGGCGAACTATGGCTACACCTTC.

With regard to this clone: The junction and the germline gene differ at one end; a read error may be behind it. J is TRBJ2-3 and V is TRBV6-5, with no clear D. The CDR3 loop spans 12 amino acids. The germline gives CDR1 MNHEY, CDR2 SVGAGI. The CDR3 sequence: CASSNSRDTQYF. Here the CDR3 DNA reads TGTGCCAGCAGTAACTCTCGAGATACGCAGTATTTT.

The chain carries TRBV6-1 and TRBJ2-3, with 10 bases lining up with TRBD1. The junction had 5 bases not matched to a gene; V was cut back by 4 bases and J by 4 bases. This CDR3 is 15 amino acids long. Per germline, CDR1 MNHNS and CDR2 SASEGT. The CDR3 loop reads CASSGWGTGADTQYF. CDR3 DNA: TGTGCCAGCAGTGGATGGGGGACAGGGGCAGATACGCAGTATTTT.

The J gene is TRBJ1-2, the V gene TRBV28; D is possibly TRBD1 (6 bases). This CDR3 comprises 14 residues. CDR1 is MDHEN and CDR2 is SYDVKM in the germline V gene. V dropped 2 bases and J dropped 4 bases, with 11 bases sitting between them. CDR3 in DNA: TGTGCCAGCAGTTTACTAGTGGGGGCCTATGGCTACACCTTC. It is translated as CASSLLVGAYGYTF.

V usage is TRBV20-1 and J usage is TRBJ2-3; D gene ambiguous. This CDR3 contains 9 residues. Germline CDR1 and CDR2: DFQATT and SNEGSKA (reference sequence). Trimming removed 6 bases from V and 5 bases from J, with 3 bases in between. CDR3 nucleotide sequence: TGCAGTGCGGGAGATACGCAGTATTTT. This translates into CSAGDTQYF.

The genes are TRBV29-1 and TRBJ1-1; 7 bases align to TRBD1. The junction had 11 bases not matched to a gene; V was cut back by 7 bases and J by 3 bases. The germline gives CDR1 SQVTM, CDR2 ANQGSEA. There are 14 residues in the CDR3. The CDR3 nucleotides read TGCAGCGCTACCAAGAGGGGGCTGGACACTGAAGCTTTCTTT. It is translated as CSATKRGLDTEAFF.